This TCR beta chain was captured in a study of cytomegalovirus exposure and HLA in healthy donors. V gave up 5 bases and J gave up 0 bases, with 5 bases separating them. Germline V lookup: CDR1 MNHNS, CDR2 SASEGT. The CDR3 is 12 residues long. Overall study results and limits: Fewer than 200 TCR beta chains were listed as cytomegalovirus-associated.

With respect to this clone: Its antigen is not known.

The data were produced by immunoSEQ multiplex PCR, yet TCRdb's version contains in-frame clones alone and is incomplete. The data show under 200,000 clones, roughly nine tenths seen once. The chain combines TRBV6-1 with TRBJ2-7; D is unclear. The sequencing sample was made of PBMCs. The clonotype originates from a woman aged 18-35 years in good health and CMV-seropositive. Here the CDR3 DNA reads TGTGCCAGCAGTCTGAGCTCCTACGAGCAGTACTTC. This codes for CASSLSSYEQYF.